This is a list of T cell receptor beta chains from one sample in a study of radiotherapy plus CTLA-4 blockade in lung cancer. This table comes from immunoSEQ multiplex PCR, and its TCRdb copy is limited to in-frame clones, with some not included. The profile shows 80,000 to 95,000 clones, under 85% of them singletons. The material sequenced was peripheral blood, taken from a patient treated with radiotherapy plus ipilimumab. These receptors all stem from a human donor with non-small cell lung cancer who had stable disease on radiotherapy plus ipilimumab. Each CDR3 is given with its conserved first and last residue. The order of the fields is V gene, clone size, CDR3 length, D gene, J gene, CDR3 DNA, CDR3 protein. The D gene is left open where the match is weak. For some rows the clone size is stated as once, few or many, or as a class when expanded; others skip it.

>TRBV4-1|NA|18|NA|TRBJ1-5
TGCGCCAGCAGCCAAGATAGGGCAGACGTCGTTAGGAATCAGCCCCAGCATTTT
CASSQDRADVVRNQPQHF
>TRBV28|NA|15|TRBD2|TRBJ2-7
TGTGCCAGCAGCCCGGGAGGCGGCAGCTCCTACGAGCAGTACTTC
CASSPGGGSSYEQYF
>TRBV2|NA|17|NA|TRBJ2-5
TGTGCCAGCAGTGAAAATTGGGCAGGGGACCCCGGTGAGACCCAGTACTTC
CASSENWAGDPGETQYF
>TRBV13|NA|14|NA|TRBJ1-2
TGTGCCAGCAGCTTAGGCGCGCCCCAAGGGGGCTACACCTTC
CASSLGAPQGGYTF
>TRBV2|NA|13|NA|TRBJ2-5
TGTGCCAGCAGTCTCACTTTCCAAGAGACCCAGTACTTC
CASSLTFQETQYF
>TRBV6-6|NA|11|NA|TRBJ2-7
TGTGCCAGCAGTCTGGACTACGAGCAGTACTTC
CASSLDYEQYF
>TRBV2|NA|18|NA|TRBJ1-6
TGTGCCAGCAGAGGGGCGAGTTCAGGGGCTCACTATAATTCACCCCTCCACTTT
CASRGASSGAHYNSPLHF
>TRBV5-4|few|15|TRBD2|TRBJ2-7
TGTGCCAGCAGCGCCCCGGGACTAGCGGGAGTCGAGCAGTACTTC
CASSAPGLAGVEQYF
>TRBV11-2|once|15|NA|TRBJ1-1
TGTGCCAGCAGCTACTTGGGGAGGATTGGTACTGAAGCTTTCTTT
CASSYLGRIGTEAFF
>TRBV6-1|NA|15|NA|TRBJ1-6
TGTGCCAGCAGTGCTGGGGACGGAGTTAATTCACCCCTCCACTTT
CASSAGDGVNSPLHF
>TRBV7-9|NA|15|NA|TRBJ2-3
TGTGCCAGCAGCTTAAGCCAGGCTAGCACAGATACGCAGTATTTT
CASSLSQASTDTQYF
>TRBV5-5|NA|16|TRBD1|TRBJ2-7
TGTGCCAGCAGCTTGTCCCGGGACAGGGTTTTGGGAGAGCAGTACTTC
CASSLSRDRVLGEQYF
>TRBV11-1|NA|13|TRBD1|TRBJ1-2
TGTGCCAGCAGCAGAGACAGGGAAGATGGCTACACCTTC
CASSRDREDGYTF
>TRBV10-2|NA|15|TRBD2|TRBJ2-3
TGCGCCAGCAGGACCGGGACTAGCGGGGTGGATACGCAGTATTTT
CASRTGTSGVDTQYF
>TRBV27|NA|13|NA|TRBJ1-1
TGTGCCAGCAGTATGTGGCAGTACACTGAAGCTTTCTTT
CASSMWQYTEAFF
>TRBV28|NA|15|NA|TRBJ1-6
TGTGCCAGCAGTTTAGGGGGACGATCCAATTCACCCCTCCACTTT
CASSLGGRSNSPLHF
>TRBV21-1|NA|15|NA|TRBJ2-7
TGTGCCAGCAGCGCCTCGGGACTAGTCACCTACGAGCAGTACTTC
CASSASGLVTYEQYF
>TRBV6-5|NA|15|NA|TRBJ1-1
TGTGCCAGCAGTTACTCAGGGGGGTGGAACACTGAAGCTTTCTTT
CASSYSGGWNTEAFF
>TRBV15|once|16|TRBD2|TRBJ2-3
TGTGCCACCAGCAGAGAACTAGCGGGGCTCCTTGATACGCAGTATTTT
CATSRELAGLLDTQYF
>TRBV13|NA|13|TRBD1|TRBJ2-7
TGTGCCAGCAGCTTGGACAGGCCCTACGAGCAGTACTTC
CASSLDRPYEQYF
>TRBV11-2|few|14|NA|TRBJ1-4
TGTGCCAGCAGCTGGACAGCTTACAATGAAAAACTGTTTTTT
CASSWTAYNEKLFF
>TRBV19|NA|16|TRBD2|TRBJ2-2
TGTGCCAGTAGTCTCCCTCTAGCGGGAGGGAGCGGGGAGCTGTTTTTT
CASSLPLAGGSGELFF
>TRBV18|NA|14|NA|TRBJ2-1
TGTGCCAGCTCACCAGGGACACCTCCAGGGGAGCAGTTCTTC
CASSPGTPPGEQFF
>TRBV27|NA|14|NA|TRBJ1-5
TGTGCCAGCAGTTCAGGGTTGATCAATCAGCCCCAGCATTTT
CASSSGLINQPQHF
>TRBV10-3|few|16|TRBD1|TRBJ2-5
TGTGCCACATCCAAGACAGGGAATCCGTACCAAGAGACCCAGTACTTC
CATSKTGNPYQETQYF
>TRBV2|NA|14|TRBD1|TRBJ2-7
TGTGCCAGCAGTGGCCGACAGGGGGTGATCGAGCAGTACTTC
CASSGRQGVIEQYF
>TRBV7-6|NA|15|NA|TRBJ2-7
TGTGCCAGCAGCCCGAGGGCAGGGTCCTCCTACGAGCAGTACTTC
CASSPRAGSSYEQYF
>TRBV2|NA|14|TRBD1|TRBJ1-1
TGTGCCAGCAGGGGAACAGGGGGCAACACTGAAGCTTTCTTT
CASRGTGGNTEAFF
>TRBV15|NA|13|NA|TRBJ1-2
TGTGCCACCAGCCCGCTGGGTAACTATGGCTACACCTTC
CATSPLGNYGYTF
>TRBV9|NA|14|TRBD2|TRBJ2-1
TGTGCCAGCAGCGTAGACGGGAGGCACAATGAGCAGTTCTTC
CASSVDGRHNEQFF
>TRBV19|NA|13|NA|TRBJ2-5
TGTGCCAGTAGTTGGGGTCCCTCAGAGACCCAGTACTTC
CASSWGPSETQYF
>TRBV6-5|NA|15|TRBD1|TRBJ1-6
TGTGCCAGCAGTTACTCGAACAGGGGGCTGTCACCCCTCCACTTT
CASSYSNRGLSPLHF
>TRBV18|NA|14|TRBD1|TRBJ1-4
TGTGCCAGCTCAATAGACAGGGGAAGTGAAAAACTGTTTTTT
CASSIDRGSEKLFF
>TRBV6-1|NA|12|NA|TRBJ1-6
TGTGCCAGCAGTGAAGTTAATTCACCCCTCCACTTT
CASSEVNSPLHF
>TRBV27|NA|16|TRBD2|TRBJ2-7
TGTGCCAGCCGACCCCGACTAGCGGGAGCCTACTACGAGCAGTACTTC
CASRPRLAGAYYEQYF
>TRBV9|NA|16|NA|TRBJ2-6
TGTGCCAGCAGCGCCGACATCCTCTCTGGGGCCAACGTCCTGACTTTC
CASSADILSGANVLTF
>TRBV10-1|once|14|TRBD2|TRBJ2-3
TGCGCCAGCAGTGAGAGCGGGAGCAGAGATACGCAGTATTTT
CASSESGSRDTQYF
>TRBV7-9|NA|16|TRBD2|TRBJ2-1
TGTGCCAGCAGCTCCTCACTAGCGGGGCTGGGAGGTGAGCAGTTCTTC
CASSSSLAGLGGEQFF
>TRBV19|few|12|NA|TRBJ1-1
TGTGCCAGTTCGGAGGCTTACACTGAAGCTTTCTTT
CASSEAYTEAFF
>TRBV7-3|NA|10|NA|TRBJ2-2
TGTGCCAGAATAGAGGAGGAGCTGTTTTTT
CARIEEELFF
>TRBV2|NA|15|NA|TRBJ1-1
TGTGCCAGCAGTGAAAGGGCAGACATGAACACTGAAGCTTTCTTT
CASSERADMNTEAFF
>TRBV19|NA|18|NA|TRBJ2-2
TGTGCCAGTAGCCTCGGGGCCTTGAGGGGAGCGAACACCGGGGAGCTGTTTTTT
CASSLGALRGANTGELFF
>TRBV10-1|NA|14|NA|TRBJ2-1
TGCGCCAGCAGTGAATCTAAGGGGAGGAATGAGCAGTTCTTC
CASSESKGRNEQFF
>TRBV4-1|NA|16|NA|TRBJ1-2
TGCGCCAGCAGCCACGATGGGGCCGGGAGCATCTATGGCTACACCTTC
CASSHDGAGSIYGYTF
>TRBV5-4|NA|17|NA|TRBJ2-5
TGTGCCAGCAGCTTGGATGGCAGGAGAGGCAATCAAGAGGCCCAGTACTTC
CASSLDGRRGNQEAQYF
>TRBV28|NA|13|TRBD2|TRBJ2-7
TGTGCCAGCAGTTTGTTAGCGGGCTACGAGCAGTACTTC
CASSLLAGYEQYF
>TRBV28|few|15|TRBD2|TRBJ2-1
TGTGCCAGCAGCCTACGACTAGCGGGAGCTGGTGAGCAGTTCTTC
CASSLRLAGAGEQFF
>TRBV29-1|NA|12|NA|TRBJ1-2
TGCAGCGCCGAAAACAGGGTCAATGGCTACACCTTC
CSAENRVNGYTF
>TRBV19|NA|11|NA|TRBJ1-2
TGCGCCAGTAGTATTGGCTATGGCTACACCTTC
CASSIGYGYTF
>TRBV9|NA|14|NA|TRBJ2-2
TGTGCCAGCAGCGTTGGGGCCCTCACCGGGGAGCTGTTTTTT
CASSVGALTGELFF
>TRBV5-1|NA|13|NA|TRBJ2-3
TGCGCCAGCCGCGACAAATTCACAGATACGCAGTATTTT
CASRDKFTDTQYF
>TRBV7-9|NA|13|NA|TRBJ2-3
TGTGCCAGCAGCCTGGCAAGCACAGATACGCAGTATTTT
CASSLASTDTQYF
>TRBV4-2|NA|14|NA|TRBJ2-7
TGTGCCAGCAGCCCCTCCGAGGCCGGCTACGAGCAGTACTTC
CASSPSEAGYEQYF
>TRBV30|NA|16|TRBD1|TRBJ2-7
TGTGCCTGGAGTGCTCCTGGACAGGGGAGACGAAGCGAGCAGTACTTC
CAWSAPGQGRRSEQYF
>TRBV28|NA|15|TRBD2|TRBJ2-7
TGTGCCAGCAGTTCCTCTAGCGGGAGTCTCTACGAGCAGTACTTC
CASSSSSGSLYEQYF
>TRBV7-2|NA|14|TRBD1|TRBJ2-7
TGTGCCAGCAGCCCGGGGGACAGGGGCTACGAGCAGTACTTC
CASSPGDRGYEQYF
>TRBV4-1|NA|11|NA|TRBJ1-1
TGCGCCAGCAGCAACCGGGCTGAAGCTTTCTTT
CASSNRAEAFF